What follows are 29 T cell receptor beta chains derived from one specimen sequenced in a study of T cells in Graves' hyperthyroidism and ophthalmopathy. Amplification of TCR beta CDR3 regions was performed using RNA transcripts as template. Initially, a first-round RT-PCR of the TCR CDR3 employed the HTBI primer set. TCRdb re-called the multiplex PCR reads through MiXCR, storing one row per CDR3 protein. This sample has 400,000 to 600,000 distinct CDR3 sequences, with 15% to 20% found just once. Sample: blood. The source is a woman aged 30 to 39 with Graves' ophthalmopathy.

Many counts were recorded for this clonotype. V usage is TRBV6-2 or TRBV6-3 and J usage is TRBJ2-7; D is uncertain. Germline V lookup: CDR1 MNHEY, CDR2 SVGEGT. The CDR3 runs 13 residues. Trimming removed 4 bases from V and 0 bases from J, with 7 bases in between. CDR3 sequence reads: CASSSSVSYEQYF. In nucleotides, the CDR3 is TGTGCCAGCAGTTCCAGCGTCTCCTACGAGCAGTACTTC.

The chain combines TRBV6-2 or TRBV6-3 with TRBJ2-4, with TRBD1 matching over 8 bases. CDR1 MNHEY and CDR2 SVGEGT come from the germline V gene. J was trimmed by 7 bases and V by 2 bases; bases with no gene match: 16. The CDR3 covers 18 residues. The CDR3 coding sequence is TGTGCCAGCAGTTACCCCCGGAGGGCAGGGGGCGCGAGGAACATTCAGTACTTC. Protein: CASSYPRRAGGARNIQYF.

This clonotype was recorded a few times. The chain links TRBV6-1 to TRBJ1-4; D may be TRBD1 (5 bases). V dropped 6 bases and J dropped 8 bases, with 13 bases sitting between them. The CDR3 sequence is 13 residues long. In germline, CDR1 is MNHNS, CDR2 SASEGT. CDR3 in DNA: TGTGCCAGCAGCCGGGACCAGAAGGAAAAACTGTTTTTT. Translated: CASSRDQKEKLFF.

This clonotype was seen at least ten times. In DNA form, the CDR3 reads TGTGCCAGCAGCCAGGGTCTAGGGGTCACTGAAGCTTTCTTT. Translating it yields CASSQGLGVTEAFF. The chain links TRBV7-8 to TRBJ1-1; tentatively, D is TRBD1 (5 bases). The V end lost 5 bases, the J end lost 4 bases, and 14 bases lay between the germline ends. Germline V gene lookup returns CDR1 SGHVS and CDR2 FQNEAQ. The length of the CDR3 is 14 residues. Variable domain in full (rest from reference TRBV7-8 and TRBJ1-1): GAGVSQSPRYKVAKRGQDVALRCDPISGHVSLFWYQQALGQGPEFLTYFQNEAQLDKSGLPSDRFFAERPEGSVSTLKIQRTQQEDSAVYLCASSQGLGVTEAFFGQGTRLTVV.

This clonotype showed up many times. The CDR3 loop is CSATRQSYEQYF. The CDR3 nucleotides are TGCAGTGCTACCAGACAGTCCTACGAGCAGTACTTC. The chain has TRBV20-1 and TRBJ2-7; D is perhaps TRBD1 (5 bases). The CDR3 loop spans 12 amino acids. The V and J ends lost 4 bases and 1 base respectively, with 8 bases between them. CDR1 is DFQATT and CDR2 is SNEGSKA in the germline V gene (reference sequence).

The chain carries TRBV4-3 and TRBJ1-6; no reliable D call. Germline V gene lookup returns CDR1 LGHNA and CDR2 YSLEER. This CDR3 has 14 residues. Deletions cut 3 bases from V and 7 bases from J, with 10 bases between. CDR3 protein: CASSHLAGNSPLHF. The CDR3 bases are TGCGCCAGCAGCCACCTTGCGGGGAATTCACCCCTCCACTTT.

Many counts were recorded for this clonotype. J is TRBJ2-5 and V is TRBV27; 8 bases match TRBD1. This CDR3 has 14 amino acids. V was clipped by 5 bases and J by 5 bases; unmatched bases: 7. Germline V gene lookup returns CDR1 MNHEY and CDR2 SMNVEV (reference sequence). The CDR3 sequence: CASSPWTGLETQYF. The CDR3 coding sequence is TGTGCCAGCAGTCCTTGGACAGGGCTGGAGACCCAGTACTTC.

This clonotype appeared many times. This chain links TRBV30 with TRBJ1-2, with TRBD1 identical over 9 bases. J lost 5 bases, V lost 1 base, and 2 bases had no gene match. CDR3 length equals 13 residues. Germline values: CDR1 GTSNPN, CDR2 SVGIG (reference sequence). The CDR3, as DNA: TGTGCCTGGAGTGAGACAGGGGGGTATGGCTACACCTTC. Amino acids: CAWSETGGYGYTF.

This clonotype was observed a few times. The CDR3 sequence: CASSELGGGYTF. The DNA for the CDR3 is TGTGCCAGCAGTGAATTAGGGGGGGGCTACACCTTC. The chain employs TRBV25-1 and TRBJ1-2, with D possibly being TRBD1 (6 bases). The germline V gene encodes CDR1 MGHDK and CDR2 SYGVNS. The ends were cut back, 1 base at V and 8 bases at J, with 8 bases in the middle. The CDR3 extends over 12 amino acids.

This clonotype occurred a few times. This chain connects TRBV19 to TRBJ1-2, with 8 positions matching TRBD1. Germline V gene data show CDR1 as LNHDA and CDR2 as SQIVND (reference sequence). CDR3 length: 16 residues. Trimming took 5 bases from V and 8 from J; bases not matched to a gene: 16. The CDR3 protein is CASSEGTGLRLLGYTF. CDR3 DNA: TGTGCCAGTAGTGAGGGGACAGGCCTCCGACTGTTGGGCTACACCTTC. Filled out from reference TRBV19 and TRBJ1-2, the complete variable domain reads DGGITQSPKYLFRKEGQNVTLSCEQNLNHDAMYWYRQDPGQGLRLIYYSQIVNDFQKGDIAEGYSVSREKKESFPLTVTSAQKNPTAFYLCASSEGTGLRLLGYTFGSGTRLTVV.

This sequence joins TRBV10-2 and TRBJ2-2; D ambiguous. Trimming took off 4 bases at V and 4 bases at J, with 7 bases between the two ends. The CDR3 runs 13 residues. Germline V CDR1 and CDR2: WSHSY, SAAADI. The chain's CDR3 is CASSAGPTGELFF. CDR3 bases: TGCGCCAGCAGTGCCGGCCCCACCGGGGAGCTGTTTTTT.

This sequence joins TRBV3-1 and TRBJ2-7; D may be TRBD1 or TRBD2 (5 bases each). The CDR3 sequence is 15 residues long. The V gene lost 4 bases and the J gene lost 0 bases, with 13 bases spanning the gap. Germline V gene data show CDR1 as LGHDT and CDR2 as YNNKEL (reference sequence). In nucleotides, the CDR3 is TGTGCCAGCAGCCGGTCCGGGGCCAGCTCCTACGAGCAGTACTTC. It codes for CASSRSGASSYEQYF.

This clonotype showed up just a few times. CDR3 sequence: CASSLVGSLYEQYF. In nucleotides, the CDR3 is TGCGCCAGCAGCTTGGTTGGGAGCCTCTACGAGCAGTACTTC. V is TRBV5-1 and J is TRBJ2-7, with a possible D match to TRBD2 (5 bases). V was clipped by 0 bases and J by 3 bases, with 10 bases between them. Looked up from germline, CDR1 is SGHRS and CDR2 is YFSETQ. The CDR3 has 14 residues.

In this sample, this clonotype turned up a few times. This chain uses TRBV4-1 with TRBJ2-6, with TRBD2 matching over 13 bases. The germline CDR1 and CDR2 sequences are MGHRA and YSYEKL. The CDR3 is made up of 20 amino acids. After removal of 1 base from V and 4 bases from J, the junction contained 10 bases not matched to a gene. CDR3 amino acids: CASSQGLRLAGGSGANVLTF. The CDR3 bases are TGCGCCAGCAGCCAAGGTCTCAGACTAGCGGGAGGATCAGGGGCCAACGTCCTGACTTTC.

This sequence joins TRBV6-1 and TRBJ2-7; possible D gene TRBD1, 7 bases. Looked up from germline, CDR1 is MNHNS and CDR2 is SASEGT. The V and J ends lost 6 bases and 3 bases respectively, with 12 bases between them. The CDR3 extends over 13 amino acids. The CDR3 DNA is TGTGCCAGCAGCGCGGGACAGTTCTACGAGCAGTACTTC. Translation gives CASSAGQFYEQYF.

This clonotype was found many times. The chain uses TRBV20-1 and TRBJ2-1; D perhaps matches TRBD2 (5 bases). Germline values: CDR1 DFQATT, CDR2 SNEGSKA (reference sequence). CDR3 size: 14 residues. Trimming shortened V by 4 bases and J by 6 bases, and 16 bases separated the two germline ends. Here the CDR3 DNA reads TGCAGTGCTATCGCCACTAGATTGGGCAATGAGCAGTTCTTC. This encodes CSAIATRLGNEQFF.

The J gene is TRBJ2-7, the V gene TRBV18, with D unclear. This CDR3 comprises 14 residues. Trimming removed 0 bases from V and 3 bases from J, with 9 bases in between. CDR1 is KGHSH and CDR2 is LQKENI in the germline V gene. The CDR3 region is CASSPPTKSYEQYF. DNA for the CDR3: TGTGCCAGCTCACCACCTACGAAGAGCTACGAGCAGTACTTC. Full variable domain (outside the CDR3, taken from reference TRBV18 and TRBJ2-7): NAGVMQNPRHLVRRRGQEARLRCSPMKGHSHVYWYRQLPEEGLKFMVYLQKENIIDESGMPKERFSAEFPKEGPSILRIQQVVRGDSAAYFCASSPPTKSYEQYFGPGTRLTVT.

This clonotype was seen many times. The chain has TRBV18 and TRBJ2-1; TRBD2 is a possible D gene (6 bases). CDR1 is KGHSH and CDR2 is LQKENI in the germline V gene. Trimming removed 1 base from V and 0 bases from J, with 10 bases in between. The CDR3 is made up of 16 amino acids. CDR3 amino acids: CASSPQAGNSYNEQFF. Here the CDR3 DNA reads TGTGCCAGCTCACCACAGGCGGGGAACTCCTACAATGAGCAGTTCTTC.

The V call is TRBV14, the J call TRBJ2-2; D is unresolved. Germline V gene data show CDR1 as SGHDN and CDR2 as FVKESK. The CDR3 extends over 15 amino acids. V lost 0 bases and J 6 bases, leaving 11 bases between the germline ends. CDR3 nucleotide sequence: TGTGCCAGCAGCCAAGATTCAGGCATCCCCGGGGAGCTGTTTTTT. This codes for CASSQDSGIPGELFF.

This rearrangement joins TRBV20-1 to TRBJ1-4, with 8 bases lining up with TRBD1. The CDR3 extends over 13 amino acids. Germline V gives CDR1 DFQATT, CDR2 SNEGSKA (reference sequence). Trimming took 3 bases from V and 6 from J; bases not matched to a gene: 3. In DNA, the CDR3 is TGCAGTGCTAGTACAGGGGGGGATGAAAAACTGTTTTTT. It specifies CSASTGGDEKLFF.

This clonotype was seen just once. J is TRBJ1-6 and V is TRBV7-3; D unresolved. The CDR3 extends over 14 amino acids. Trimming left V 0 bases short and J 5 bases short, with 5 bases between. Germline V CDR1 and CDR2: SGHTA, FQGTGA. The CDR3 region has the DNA TGTGCCAGCAGCTTAACCCGAGATAATTCACCCCTCCACTTT. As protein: CASSLTRDNSPLHF.

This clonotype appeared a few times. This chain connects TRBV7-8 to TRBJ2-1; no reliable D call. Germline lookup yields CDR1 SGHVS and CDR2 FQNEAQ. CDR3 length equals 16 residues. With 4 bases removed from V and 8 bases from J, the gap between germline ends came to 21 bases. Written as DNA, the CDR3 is TGTGCCAGCAGCTCCAAGAACCGGTCACCCCTCCATGAGCAGTTCTTC. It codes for CASSSKNRSPLHEQFF.

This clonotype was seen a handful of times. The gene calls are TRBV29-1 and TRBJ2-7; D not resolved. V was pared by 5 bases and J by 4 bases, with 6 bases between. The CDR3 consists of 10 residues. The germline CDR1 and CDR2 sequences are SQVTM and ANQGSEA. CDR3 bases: TGCAGCGTTTCCCAGTACGAGCAGTACTTC. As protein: CSVSQYEQYF.

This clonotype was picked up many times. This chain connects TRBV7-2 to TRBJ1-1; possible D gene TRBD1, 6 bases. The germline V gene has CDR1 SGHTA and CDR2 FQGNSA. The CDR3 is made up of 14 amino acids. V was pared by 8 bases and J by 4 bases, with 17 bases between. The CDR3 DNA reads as TGTGCCAGCGCGACCCGGAGGGGGAGCACTGAAGCTTTCTTT. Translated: CASATRRGSTEAFF.

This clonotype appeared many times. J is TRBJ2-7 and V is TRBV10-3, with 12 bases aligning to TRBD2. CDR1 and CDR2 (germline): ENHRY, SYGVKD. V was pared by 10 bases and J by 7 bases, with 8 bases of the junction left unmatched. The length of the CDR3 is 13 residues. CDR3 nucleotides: TGTGCCACCAACCTAGCGGGAGGGGGGGAGCAGTACTTC. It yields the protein CATNLAGGGEQYF.

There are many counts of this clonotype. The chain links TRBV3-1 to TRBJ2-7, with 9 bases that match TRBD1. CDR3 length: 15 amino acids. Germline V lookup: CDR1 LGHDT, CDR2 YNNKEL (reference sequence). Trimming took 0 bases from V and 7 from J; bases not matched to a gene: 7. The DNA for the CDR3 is TGTGCCAGCAGCCAAGATGCGGGACAGGGCCTTGAGCAGTACTTC. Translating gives CASSQDAGQGLEQYF.

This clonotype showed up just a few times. In DNA, the CDR3 is TGTGCCACCAGCAGAGTGGAGGGGACCCAGTACTTC. Its protein is CATSRVEGTQYF. V usage is TRBV15 and J usage is TRBJ2-5, with TRBD2 as a possible D gene (6 bases). Looked up from germline, CDR1 is LNHNV and CDR2 is YYDKDF (reference sequence). There are 12 residues in the CDR3. Trimming took 1 base from V and 7 from J, leaving 7 bases between them.

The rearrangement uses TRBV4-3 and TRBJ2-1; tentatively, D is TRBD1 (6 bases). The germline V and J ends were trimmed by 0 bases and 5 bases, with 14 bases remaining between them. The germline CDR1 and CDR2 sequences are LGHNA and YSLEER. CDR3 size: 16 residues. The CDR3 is CASSQDDGGQNNEQFF. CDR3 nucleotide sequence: TGCGCCAGCAGCCAAGATGATGGGGGCCAAAACAATGAGCAGTTCTTC.

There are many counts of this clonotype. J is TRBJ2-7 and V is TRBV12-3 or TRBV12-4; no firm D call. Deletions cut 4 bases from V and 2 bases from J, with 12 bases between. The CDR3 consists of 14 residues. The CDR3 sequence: CASSSSGKAYEQYF. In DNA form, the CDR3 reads TGTGCCAGCAGTTCGTCTGGGAAGGCCTACGAGCAGTACTTC.